The present T cell receptor (beta chain) was sequenced within a study of regulatory T cells in long-lasting Graves disease. Study conclusions and caveats: More public clonotypes were shared by persistent patients (around 3,000) than by new patients (about 1,000).

This clonotype was recorded many times. Antigen unknown. Arm-PCR of CDR3 regions and iRepertoire HTBI primers were used to build TCR beta libraries. From the multiplex PCR reads, TCRdb called clonotypes with MiXCR, one entry per CDR3 protein. The data hold some 400,000 distinct CDR3 sequences, with 14% to 15% observed a single time. Time point: newly diagnosed GD, antithyroid drugs for less than 3 months. Making the TCR library involved RNA that had been extracted from PBMCs. Germline V lookup: CDR1 ENHRY, CDR2 SYGVKD. Losses at the gene ends were 7 bases for V and 4 bases for J; bases not matched to a gene: 7. The CDR3 runs to 14 residues. The sample was also linked to a second study, of T cells in Graves' hyperthyroidism and ophthalmopathy. In that study: Patients with uncontrolled infections, other autoimmune diseases, pregnancy or lactation were excluded.

The chain carries TRBV10-3 and TRBJ2-5; 9 bases match TRBD1. The receptor was derived from a woman between 25 and 40 years old with Graves disease. Sequenced here: peripheral blood mononuclear cells (PBMCs), sampled at new diagnosis, from a patient treated with antithyroid drugs. The CDR3 bases are TGTGCCATCAAAGAGGGACAGGGCAGAGAGACCCAGTACTTC. Translating it yields CAIKEGQGRETQYF.